A single sample gave rise to the 11 T cell receptor beta chains below, sequenced in a study of T-cell memory formation after mild COVID-19. TCRdb analysed the 5' RACE reads with MiXCR anew, one entry per CDR3 protein. This table holds some 120,000 distinct CDR3 sequences, about 15% found once. The source material was PBMCs or a T cell subset sorted from them (not recorded which). These receptors were obtained from a man younger than 35 who had mild COVID-19 (a few samples of this study predate the infection). Cell type and time point are not known.

This CDR3 reads CASSPRGISYEQYV. The CDR3 nucleotides are TGTGCCAGCTCACCACGAGGCATTTCCTACGAGCAGTACGTC. The chain is built from TRBV18 and TRBJ2-7, with no clear D. V lost 1 base to trimming and J lost 1 base, with 8 bases between them. The CDR3 spans 14 residues. Germline CDR1 and CDR2: KGHSH and LQKENI.

This sequence joins TRBV5-1 and TRBJ2-3; 9 bases agree with TRBD1. V lost 0 bases, J lost 6 bases, and 5 bases stayed unmatched. CDR3 size: 15 residues. CDR1 is SGHRS, CDR2 YFSETQ, per germline. CDR3 bases: TGCGCCAGCAGCTTGGCCTCGACAGGGGGGGATACGCAGTATTTT. It codes for CASSLASTGGDTQYF.

Here the CDR3 reads CASSPRGRQPETQYF. The CDR3 nucleotides are TGTGCCAGCAGCCCGAGGGGGCGGCAGCCAGAGACCCAGTACTTC. The V gene is TRBV7-2, the J gene TRBJ2-5; TRBD1 agrees at 7 bases. The CDR3 consists of 15 residues. CDR1 SGHTA and CDR2 FQGNSA come from the germline V gene. With 5 bases clipped from V and 4 bases from J, the junction kept 10 bases outside the gene matches.

This clonotype was counted ten times or more. The chain joins TRBV5-4 to TRBJ2-1; 11 bases fit TRBD2. Trimming took 4 bases from V and 5 from J; bases not matched to a gene: 8. Germline CDR1 is SGHNT and CDR2 is YYREEE (reference sequence). The CDR3 extends over 16 amino acids. The CDR3 sequence: CASSTPTSGEDNEQFF. Here the CDR3 DNA reads TGTGCCAGCAGCACCCCGACTAGCGGGGAAGACAATGAGCAGTTCTTC.

In this sample, this clonotype turned up a few times. The genes are TRBV29-1 and TRBJ2-5; 9 bases fit TRBD1. V dropped 6 bases and J dropped 5; count of bases not matched to a gene: 10. The CDR3 has 14 residues. Germline values: CDR1 SQVTM, CDR2 ANQGSEA. The chain's CDR3 is CSVGITGGGETQYF. CDR3 DNA sequence: TGCAGCGTCGGGATTACAGGGGGCGGTGAGACCCAGTACTTC.

This clonotype was observed at least ten times. CDR3 sequence reads: CASSFFSGPRSYNEQFF. Written as DNA, the CDR3 is TGTGCCAGCAGCTTCTTCTCGGGGCCCAGGTCCTACAATGAGCAGTTCTTC. The rearrangement joins TRBV27 to TRBJ2-1; the D gene could be TRBD1 or TRBD2 (5 bases each). The CDR3 has 17 amino acids. Germline V gives CDR1 MNHEY, CDR2 SMNVEV (reference sequence). V was cut by 6 bases and J by 1 base, with 19 bases left in between.

This clonotype was seen more than once but under ten times. The V gene is TRBV29-1, the J gene TRBJ2-5; no clear D. Germline V gene data show CDR1 as SQVTM and CDR2 as ANQGSEA. This CDR3 is 12 amino acids long. V was trimmed by 3 bases and J by 5 bases, leaving 10 bases between them. The CDR3 bases are TGCAGCGTTGATGAGACGACGGAGACCCAGTACTTC. Amino acid sequence: CSVDETTETQYF.

CDR3 bases: TGTGCCAGCAGCTTACACAGGAGTGGGGCCAACGTCCTGACTTTC. It translates to CASSLHRSGANVLTF. The chain links TRBV7-9 to TRBJ2-6, with a weak D call TRBD1 (5 bases). Germline V gene lookup returns CDR1 SEHNR and CDR2 FQNEAQ (reference sequence). Trimming took 2 bases from V and 3 from J, leaving 8 bases between them. The CDR3 is 15 residues long.

This clonotype was recorded a few times. The rearrangement joins TRBV15 to TRBJ2-1; 9 nucleotides agree with TRBD2. The germline V gene has CDR1 LNHNV and CDR2 YYDKDF (reference sequence). The CDR3 length is 17 residues. The trim removed 4 bases at V and 6 bases at J, leaving 13 bases unmatched. CDR3 sequence reads: CATSTLAGDTTSNEQFF. CDR3 coding DNA: TGTGCCACCAGCACGTTAGCGGGGGATACCACGAGCAATGAGCAGTTCTTC. Variable domain in full (rest from reference TRBV15 and TRBJ2-1): DAMVIQNPRYQVTQFGKPVTLSCSQTLNHNVMYWYQQKSSQAPKLLFHYYDKDFNNEADTPDNFQSRRPNTSFCFLDIRSPGLGDTAMYLCATSTLAGDTTSNEQFFGPGTRLTVL.

Remarks on this clonotype: A read error may produce the germline difference seen at one junction end. The chain couples TRBV7-2 to TRBJ2-7; D uncertain. CDR3 length equals 13 residues. Germline values: CDR1 SGHTA, CDR2 FQGNSA. CDR3 sequence reads: CASSSRFSYEQYF. The DNA of the CDR3 is TGTGCCAGCAGCTCAAGATTTTCCTATGAGCAGTACTTC.

The V call is TRBV4-2, the J call TRBJ1-1; no clear D. The CDR3 consists of 16 residues. V gave up 0 bases and J gave up 0 bases, with 11 bases separating them. CDR1 LGHNA and CDR2 YNFKEQ come from the germline V gene. CDR3 nucleotide sequence: TGTGCCAGCAGCCAAGAACCGGCAGGCATGAACACTGAAGCTTTCTTT. This encodes CASSQEPAGMNTEAFF.